The source of this T cell receptor beta chain is a study of T cells in Graves' hyperthyroidism and ophthalmopathy. The TCR beta CDR3 regions underwent amplification using RNA transcripts as the source. First-round RT-PCR targeting the TCR CDR3 was performed with the HTBI primer set. TCRdb reanalysed the multiplex PCR reads using MiXCR and keeps one entry per CDR3 protein. The table records about 610,000 distinct CDR3 sequences, roughly 14% of them present only once. This clonotype was counted ten times or more. The germline V gene has CDR1 DFQATT and CDR2 SNEGSKA (reference sequence). The CDR3 runs 13 residues. J lost 5 bases, V lost 1 base, and 5 bases had no gene match.

The rearrangement links TRBV20-1 to TRBJ2-7; 7 bases fit TRBD1. Sequencing was done on a sample of blood. The TCR originated in a middle-aged woman with Graves' ophthalmopathy. CDR3 region: CSARGDRDHEQYF. In DNA, the CDR3 is TGCAGTGCTAGAGGGGACAGAGACCACGAGCAGTACTTC.